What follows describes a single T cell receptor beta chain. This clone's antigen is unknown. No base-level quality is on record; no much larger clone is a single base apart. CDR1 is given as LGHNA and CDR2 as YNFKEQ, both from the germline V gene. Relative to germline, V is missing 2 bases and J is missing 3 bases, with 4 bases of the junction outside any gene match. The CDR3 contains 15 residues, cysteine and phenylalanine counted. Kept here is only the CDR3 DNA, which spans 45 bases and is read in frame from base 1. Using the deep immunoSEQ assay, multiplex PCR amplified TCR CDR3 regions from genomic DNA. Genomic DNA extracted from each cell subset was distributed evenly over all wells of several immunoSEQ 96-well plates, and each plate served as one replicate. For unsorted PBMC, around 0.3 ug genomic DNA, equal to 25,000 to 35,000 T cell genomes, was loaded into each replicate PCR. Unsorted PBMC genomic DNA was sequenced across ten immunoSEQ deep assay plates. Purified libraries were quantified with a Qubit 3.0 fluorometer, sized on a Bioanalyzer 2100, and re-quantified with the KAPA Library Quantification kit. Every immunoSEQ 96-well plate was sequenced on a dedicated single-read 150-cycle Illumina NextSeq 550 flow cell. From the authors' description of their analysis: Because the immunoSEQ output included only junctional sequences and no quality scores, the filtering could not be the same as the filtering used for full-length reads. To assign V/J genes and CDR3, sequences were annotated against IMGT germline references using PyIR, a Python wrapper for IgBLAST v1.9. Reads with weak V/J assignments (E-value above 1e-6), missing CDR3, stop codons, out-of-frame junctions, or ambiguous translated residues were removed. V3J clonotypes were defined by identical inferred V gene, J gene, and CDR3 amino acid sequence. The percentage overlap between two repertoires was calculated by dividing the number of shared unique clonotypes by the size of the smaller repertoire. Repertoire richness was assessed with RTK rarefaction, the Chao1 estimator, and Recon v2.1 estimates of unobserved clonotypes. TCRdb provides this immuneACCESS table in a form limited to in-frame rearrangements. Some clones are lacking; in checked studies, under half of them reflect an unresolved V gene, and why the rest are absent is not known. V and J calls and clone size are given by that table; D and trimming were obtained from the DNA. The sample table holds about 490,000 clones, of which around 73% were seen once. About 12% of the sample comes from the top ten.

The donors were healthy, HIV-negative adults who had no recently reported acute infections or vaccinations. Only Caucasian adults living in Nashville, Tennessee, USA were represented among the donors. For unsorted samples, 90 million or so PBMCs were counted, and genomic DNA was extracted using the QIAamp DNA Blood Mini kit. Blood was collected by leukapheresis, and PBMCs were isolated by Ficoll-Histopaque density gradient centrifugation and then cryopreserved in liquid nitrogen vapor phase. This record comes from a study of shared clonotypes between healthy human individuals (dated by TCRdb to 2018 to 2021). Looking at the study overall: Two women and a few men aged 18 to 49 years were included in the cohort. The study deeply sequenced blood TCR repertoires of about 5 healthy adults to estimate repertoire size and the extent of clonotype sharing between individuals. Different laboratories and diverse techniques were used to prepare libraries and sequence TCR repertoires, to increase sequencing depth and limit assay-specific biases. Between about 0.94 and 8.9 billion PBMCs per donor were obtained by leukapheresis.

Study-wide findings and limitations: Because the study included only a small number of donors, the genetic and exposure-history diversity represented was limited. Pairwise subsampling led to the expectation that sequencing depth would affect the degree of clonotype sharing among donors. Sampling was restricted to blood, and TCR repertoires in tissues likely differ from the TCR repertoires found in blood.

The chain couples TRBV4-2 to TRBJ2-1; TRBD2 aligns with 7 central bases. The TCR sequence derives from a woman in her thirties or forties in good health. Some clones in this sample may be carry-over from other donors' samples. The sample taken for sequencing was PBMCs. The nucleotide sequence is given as TGTGCCAGCAGCCAAACTAGCGAGAACTACAATGAGCAGTTCTTC. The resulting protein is CASSQTSENYNEQFF.